This TCR beta chain was captured by sequencing in a study of OX40 agonist ivuxolimab in advanced cancers. The study's findings and limits: Patients who responded partially at 0.1-3.0 mg/kg showed clonal expansion ranking among the lowest.

Assay: immunoSEQ multiplex PCR; the TCRdb copy retains only in-frame clones and omits some. Of some 70,000 clones in the sample, approximately 80% were seen once. On this clone itself: Its antigen is currently unknown.

Germline V CDR1 and CDR2: SGDLS, YYNGEE. Trimming stripped 0 bases from V and 0 bases from J, with 10 bases between. This CDR3 is 15 amino acids long. The TCR originated in an adult with an advanced solid tumor such as melanoma, head and neck, liver or kidney cancer. The genes are TRBV9 and TRBJ2-7; D is unclear. Here the sequenced sample was CD4+ or CD8+ T cells sorted from blood, taken in a trial of the OX40 agonist ivuxolimab. DNA for the CDR3: TGTGCCAGCAGCGTAGAACCGGGCAGCTCCTACGAGCAGTACTTC. It specifies CASSVEPGSSYEQYF. Based on the CDR3 plus reference TRBV9 and TRBJ2-7, the full variable domain is DSGVTQTPKHLITATGQRVTLRCSPRSGDLSVYWYQQSLDQGLQFLIQYYNGEERAKGNILERFSAQQFPDLHSELNLSSLELGDSALYFCASSVEPGSSYEQYFGPGTRLTVT.